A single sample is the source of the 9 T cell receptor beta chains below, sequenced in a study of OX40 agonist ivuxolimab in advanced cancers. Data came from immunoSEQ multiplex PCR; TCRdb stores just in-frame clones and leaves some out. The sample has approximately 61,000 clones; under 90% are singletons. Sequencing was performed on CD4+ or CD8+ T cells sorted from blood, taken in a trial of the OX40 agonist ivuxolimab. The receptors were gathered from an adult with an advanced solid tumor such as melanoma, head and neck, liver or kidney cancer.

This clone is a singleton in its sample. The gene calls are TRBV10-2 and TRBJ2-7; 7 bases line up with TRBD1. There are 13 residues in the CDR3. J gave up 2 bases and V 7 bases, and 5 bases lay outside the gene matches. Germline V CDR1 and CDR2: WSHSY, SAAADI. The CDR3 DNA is TGCGCCAGCATGGGGCAGGGGGCCTACGAGCAGTACTTC. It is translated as CASMGQGAYEQYF.

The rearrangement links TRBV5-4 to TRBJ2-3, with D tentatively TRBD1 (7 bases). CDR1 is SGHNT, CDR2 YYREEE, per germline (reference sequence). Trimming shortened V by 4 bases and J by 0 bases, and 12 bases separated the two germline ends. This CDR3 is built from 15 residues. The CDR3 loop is CASSAGQTSTDTQYF. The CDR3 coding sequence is TGTGCCAGCAGCGCGGGACAGACTAGCACAGATACGCAGTATTTT.

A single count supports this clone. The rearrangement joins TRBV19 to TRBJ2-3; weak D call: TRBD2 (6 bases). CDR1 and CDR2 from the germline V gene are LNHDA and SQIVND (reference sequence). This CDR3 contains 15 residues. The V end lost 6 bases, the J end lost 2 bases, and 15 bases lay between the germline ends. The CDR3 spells CASSRGGPATDTQYF. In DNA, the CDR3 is TGTGCCAGTAGCCGAGGAGGGCCCGCCACAGATACGCAGTATTTT.

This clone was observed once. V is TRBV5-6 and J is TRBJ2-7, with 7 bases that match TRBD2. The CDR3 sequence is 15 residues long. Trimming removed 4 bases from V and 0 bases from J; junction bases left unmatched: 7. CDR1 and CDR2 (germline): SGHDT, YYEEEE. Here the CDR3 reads CASSPEGGGSYEQYF. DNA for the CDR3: TGTGCCAGCAGCCCCGAGGGCGGGGGCTCCTACGAGCAGTACTTC.

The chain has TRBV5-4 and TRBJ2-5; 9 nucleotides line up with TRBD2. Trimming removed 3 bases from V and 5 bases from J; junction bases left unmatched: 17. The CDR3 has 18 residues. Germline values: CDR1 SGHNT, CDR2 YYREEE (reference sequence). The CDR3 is CASSSRLSGGSTGETQYF. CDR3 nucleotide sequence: TGTGCCAGCAGCTCTCGACTAAGCGGGGGGTCAACGGGGGAGACCCAGTACTTC.

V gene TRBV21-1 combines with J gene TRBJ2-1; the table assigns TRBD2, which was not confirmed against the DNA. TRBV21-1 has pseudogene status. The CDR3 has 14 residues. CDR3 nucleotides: TGTGCCAGCCCTCTAGCAATGCCCAATGAGTGGCAGTTCTTC. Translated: CASPLAMPNEWQFF.

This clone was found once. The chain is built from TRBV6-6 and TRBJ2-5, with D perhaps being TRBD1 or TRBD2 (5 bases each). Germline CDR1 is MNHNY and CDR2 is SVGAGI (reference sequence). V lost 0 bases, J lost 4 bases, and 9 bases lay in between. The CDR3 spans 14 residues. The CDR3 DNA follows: TGTGCCAGCAGTTACTCCCGTGGGGGAGAGACCCAGTACTTC. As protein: CASSYSRGGETQYF.

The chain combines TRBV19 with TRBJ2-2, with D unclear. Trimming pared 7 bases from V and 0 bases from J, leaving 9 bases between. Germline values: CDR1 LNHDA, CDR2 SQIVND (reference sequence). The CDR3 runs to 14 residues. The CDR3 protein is CASTPRANTGELFF. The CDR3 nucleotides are TGTGCCAGTACCCCCCGCGCGAACACCGGGGAGCTGTTTTTT.

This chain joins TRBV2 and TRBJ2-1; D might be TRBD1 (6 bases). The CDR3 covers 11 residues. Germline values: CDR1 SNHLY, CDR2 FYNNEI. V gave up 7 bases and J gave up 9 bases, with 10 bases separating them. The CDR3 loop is CASTLGGEQFF. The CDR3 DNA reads TGTGCCAGCACTTTAGGGGGTGAGCAGTTCTTC.